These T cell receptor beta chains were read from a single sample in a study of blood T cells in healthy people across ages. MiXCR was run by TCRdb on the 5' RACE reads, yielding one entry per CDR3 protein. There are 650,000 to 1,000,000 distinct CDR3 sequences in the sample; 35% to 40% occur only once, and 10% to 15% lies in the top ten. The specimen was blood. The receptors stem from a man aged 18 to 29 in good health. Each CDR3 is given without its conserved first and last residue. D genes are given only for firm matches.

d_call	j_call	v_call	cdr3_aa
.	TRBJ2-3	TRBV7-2	ASSYALGGARDTQY
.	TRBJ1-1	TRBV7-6	ASSLGQEGPEAF
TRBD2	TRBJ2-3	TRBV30	AWSRGGAVDTQY
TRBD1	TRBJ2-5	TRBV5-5	ASSYQSRGGGETQY
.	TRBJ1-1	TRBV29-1	SPMIIGQGLNTEAF
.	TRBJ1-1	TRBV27	ASSRLGTEAF
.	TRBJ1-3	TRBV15	ATTGTYGNTIY
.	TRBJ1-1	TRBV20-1	SATSATEAF
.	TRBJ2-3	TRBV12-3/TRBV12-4	ASSLTGGGTDTQY
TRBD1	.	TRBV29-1	SVVGTVISEQY
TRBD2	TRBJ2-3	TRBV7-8	ASSYGTSGSTDTQY
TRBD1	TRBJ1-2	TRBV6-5	ASSLTQGGSYT
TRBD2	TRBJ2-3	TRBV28	ASRFAGGFQY
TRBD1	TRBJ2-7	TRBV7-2	ASSSGQGIGSYEQY
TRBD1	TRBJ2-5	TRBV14	ASSQFGTGVGETQY
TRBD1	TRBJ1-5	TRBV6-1	ASSNRDSNQPQH
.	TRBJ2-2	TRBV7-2	ASSPVVGGRGGELF
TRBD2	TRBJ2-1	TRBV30	AWSVLGGTYNEQF
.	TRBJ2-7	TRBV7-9	ASSPSRGAGGTQY
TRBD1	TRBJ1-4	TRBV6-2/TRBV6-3	ASSSRQGWIATNEKLF
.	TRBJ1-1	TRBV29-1	GAVPGVPEAF
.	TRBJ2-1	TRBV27	ASSWTSNNEQF
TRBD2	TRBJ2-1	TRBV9	ASSVDPPDLSGGLSEQF
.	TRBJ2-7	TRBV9	ASSVWGNEQY
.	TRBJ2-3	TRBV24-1	ATSDPGLRPDTQY
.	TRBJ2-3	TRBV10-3	AISVGDTQY
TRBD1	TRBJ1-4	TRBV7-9	ASSYQLTGNEKLF
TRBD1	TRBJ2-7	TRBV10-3	ATGQQTYEQY
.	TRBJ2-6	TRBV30	AWSPTLSGANVLT
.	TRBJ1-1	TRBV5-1	ASSHQGEGVGKAEAF
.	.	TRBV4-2	ASSQDSGTTLNQPQY
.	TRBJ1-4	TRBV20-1	SATNGWDDEKLF
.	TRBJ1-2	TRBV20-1	SARDQAIWDYGYT
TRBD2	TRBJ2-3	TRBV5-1	ASSRTSGGPDTQY
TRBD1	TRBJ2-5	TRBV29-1	SVEGTGTEETQY
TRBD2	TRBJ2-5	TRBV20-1	SALGLAEETQY
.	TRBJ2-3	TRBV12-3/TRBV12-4	ASSPGDEGLVVDTQY
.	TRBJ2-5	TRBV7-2	ASSLDPSGNEQY
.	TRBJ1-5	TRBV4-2	ASSQGGARSNQPQH
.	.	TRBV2	ASSALPRGETQY
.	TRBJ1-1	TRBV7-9	ASSSTGQMATEAF
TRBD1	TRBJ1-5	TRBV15	ATSKPDRELYSNQPQH
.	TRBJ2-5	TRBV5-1	ASSLSADGGETQH
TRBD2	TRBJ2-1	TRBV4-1	ASSQEPGLAGDNEQF
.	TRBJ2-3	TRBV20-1	SARAGRGTDTQY
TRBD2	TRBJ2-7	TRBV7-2	ASSLESAGGTYEQY
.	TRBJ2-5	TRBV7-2	ASSPHKTQY
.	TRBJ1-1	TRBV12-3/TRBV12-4	ASSLGGHYTEAF
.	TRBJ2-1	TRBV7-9	ASSLGTDYNEQF
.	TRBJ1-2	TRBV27	ASSSRDDYGYT
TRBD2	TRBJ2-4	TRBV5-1	ASSNGGGKSIQY
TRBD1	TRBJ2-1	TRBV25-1	ASSDLPGQGFYNEQF
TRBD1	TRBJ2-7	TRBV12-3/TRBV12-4	ASSWGQVEQY
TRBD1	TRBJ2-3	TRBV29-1	SVERDREPFAQY
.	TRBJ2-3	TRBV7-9	ASSLVQTDMDTQY
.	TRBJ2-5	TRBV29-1	SVDYNEQY
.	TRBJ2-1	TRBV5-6	ASSRRTGPVNEQF
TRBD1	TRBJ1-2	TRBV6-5	ASTAQGAGSYGYT
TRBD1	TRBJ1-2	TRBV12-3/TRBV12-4	ASSSSFGQGDYGYT
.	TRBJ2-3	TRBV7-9	ASSPPRGPSTDTQY